Reported below is one TCR beta chain. Its antigen is not known. The sample originates from a study of PD-L1 blockade in urothelial cancer. Study-wide results and limits: Sub-median blood TCR clonality before treatment predicted longer survival.

CDR1 is SGHDT and CDR2 is YYEEEE in the germline V gene. V trimming: 4 bases; J trimming: 4 bases; junction bases outside the gene matches: 11. The CDR3 contains 17 residues. Sample time point: peripheral blood 6 weeks after treatment start. TCR analog templates of synthetic origin were spiked into each PCR. Here immunoSEQ multiplex PCR was the method, and the copy in TCRdb shows in-frame clones only, minus some. The profile covers over 40,000 clones, with around 83% appearing a single time and approximately 2.4% taken by the ten largest. The sequenced sample was PBMCs, obtained around atezolizumab (anti-PD-L1) treatment. This receptor was taken from a man between 65 and 80 years old with urothelial cancer. The rearrangement uses TRBV5-6 and TRBJ2-7; 13 nucleotides align to TRBD2. CDR3 sequence: CASSITGLAGARYEQYF. CDR3 bases: TGTGCCAGCAGCATAACCGGACTAGCGGGAGCAAGATACGAGCAGTACTTC.